One and the same sample provided the 10 T cell receptor beta chains below, sequenced in a study of T cell responses to AZD1222 COVID-19 vaccine. The protocol was immunoSEQ multiplex PCR, while the TCRdb copy is restricted to in-frame clones and leaves out a portion. The sample has 150,000 to 250,000 clones; approximately 93% are singletons. Sample: peripheral blood, taken 28 days after the second AZD1222 dose. Receptor source: an adult who received the AZD1222 COVID-19 vaccine.

Notes on this clone: Mismatch with germline at one junction end may stem from a read error. This chain joins TRBV12-3 or TRBV12-4 and TRBJ1-1, with 8 bases aligning to TRBD1. The CDR3 is 12 amino acids. CDR3 residues: CASSLGTGIKSF. The CDR3 DNA reads as TGTGCCAGCAGTTTAGGGACAGGGATTAAGTCCTTT.

This rearrangement joins TRBV5-1 to TRBJ1-2; D not resolved. The CDR3 length is 13 residues. The germline V gene encodes CDR1 SGHRS and CDR2 YFSETQ. Trimming removed 5 bases at V and 7 bases at J, with 15 bases between. This chain's CDR3 is CASREDNTRGYTF. In nucleotides, the CDR3 is TGCGCCAGCAGGGAGGATAATACCCGTGGCTACACCTTC.

The chain couples TRBV2 to TRBJ2-3, with D unresolved. The CDR3 contains 18 residues. V was cut by 2 bases and J by 1 base, with 19 bases left in between. The V gene's germline CDR1 is SNHLY and CDR2 FYNNEI. Here the CDR3 DNA reads TGTGCCAGCAGTGAAACCCCCCACCCTGTTTGGGGCACAGATACGCAGTATTTT. This translates into CASSETPHPVWGTDTQYF.

J is TRBJ1-2 and V is TRBV7-2; 9 bases agree with TRBD1. Germline CDR1 is SGHTA and CDR2 is FQGNSA. V trimming: 1 base; J trimming: 4 bases; junction bases outside the gene matches: 10. The CDR3 contains 17 residues. CDR3 nucleotides: TGTGCCAGCAGCTTAGGCCCCGACAGGGGGGGGCTCTATGGCTACACCTTC. Protein sequence: CASSLGPDRGGLYGYTF.

The chain combines TRBV5-3 with TRBJ1-5; D is ambiguous. TRBV5-3 is an ORF, and what it does is uncertain. The CDR3 extends over 17 amino acids. The ends were cut back, 6 bases at V and 1 base at J, with 20 bases in the middle. The CDR3 loop is CARKSAASSWSNQPQHF. In nucleotides, the CDR3 is TGTGCCAGAAAGTCGGCCGCCTCCAGCTGGAGCAATCAGCCCCAGCATTTT.

The chain has TRBV12-3 or TRBV12-4 and TRBJ1-2; 9 positions agree with TRBD1. V was pared by 10 bases and J by 5 bases, with 5 bases of the junction left unmatched. There are 12 residues in the CDR3. The chain's CDR3 is CATGTGRYGYTF. The CDR3 nucleotides read TGTGCCACGGGGACAGGGCGGTATGGCTACACCTTC.

The rearrangement uses TRBV6-6 and TRBJ2-3, with TRBD1 matching over 8 bases. Trimming cost V 4 bases and J 5 bases; bases outside gene matches: 5. From germline, CDR1 is MNHNY and CDR2 SVGAGI (reference sequence). The CDR3 covers 14 residues. This CDR3 is CASSSGGGIDTQYF. In nucleotides, the CDR3 is TGTGCCAGCAGTTCAGGGGGCGGTATAGATACGCAGTATTTT.

V usage is TRBV6-1 and J usage is TRBJ1-4; D uncertain. The V gene's germline CDR1 is MNHNS and CDR2 SASEGT. This CDR3 is 13 amino acids long. The V and J ends lost 0 bases and 8 bases respectively, with 7 bases between them. The CDR3 sequence: CASSEAGREKLFF. The CDR3 nucleotides read TGTGCCAGCAGTGAAGCCGGACGGGAAAAACTGTTTTTT.

The chain is built from TRBV7-9 and TRBJ2-2; D not resolved. V was trimmed by 3 bases and J by 6 bases, leaving 14 bases between them. In germline, CDR1 is SEHNR, CDR2 FQNEAQ (reference sequence). The CDR3 has 15 residues. CDR3 region: CASSFPFSHPGELFF. CDR3 DNA sequence: TGTGCCAGCAGCTTCCCGTTTTCCCATCCCGGGGAGCTGTTTTTT.

The rearrangement joins TRBV5-1 to TRBJ1-2, with D possibly being TRBD1 (5 bases). The CDR3 contains 15 residues. V lost 4 bases to trimming and J lost 7 bases, with 20 bases between them. Germline CDR1 is SGHRS and CDR2 is YFSETQ. The CDR3 bases are TGCGCCAGCAGCCCTGGACATGGCGTTTGGGCTGGCTACACCTTC. This translates into CASSPGHGVWAGYTF.